This TCR beta chain was obtained from a study of blood T cell repertoires in COVID-19 (dated by TCRdb to the early 2020s). Regarding the study in general: Samples covering the acute and convalescent phases of COVID-19 were provided by collaborators in the United States, Italy and Spain. Where HLA class I and class II types were available, the types were taken from metadata supplied by the sample provider, not from assay-based typing. Samples came from the ongoing ImmuneRACE study (first 160 participants) plus 1,254 subjects from 6 global collaborators. Deeply sampled blood TCRbeta repertoires from subjects exposed to, actively infected with, or recovered from COVID-19 were included in the dataset. The repertoires were released in a freely available public database intended as a resource for research on the immune response to SARS-CoV-2. A de-identified subject ID, COVID-19 status, age in years and sex were almost always included in the sample metadata. The prospective study material was composed of cDNA or gDNA derived from T cells, B-cell-depleted T cells, or PBMCs.

TCRbeta CDR3 regions were amplified from genomic DNA using the immunoSEQ Assay, a bias-controlled multiplex PCR. On the study's bioinformatics: Nucleated cell counts per sample were estimated from amplification of reference gene primers within the assay. Sequence reads were collapsed and filtered to measure the absolute abundance of every unique TCRbeta CDR3 rearrangement. Productive Simpson clonality was computed per sample as the square root of Simpson's diversity index over productive rearrangements. TCRdb carries this immuneACCESS record with in-frame sequences only. Its versions omit some clonotypes, under half of them owing to an unresolved V gene in the studies checked, with the rest unexplained. V and J calls and clone size are as listed in that table; D and trimming were resolved from the DNA. Present in this sample are 180,000 or so clones, 85% to 90% of which were seen just once. 3.7% of the sample lies in the top ten.

CDR1 and CDR2 were assigned from the germline V gene (reference sequence) as SEHNR and FQNEAQ. The CDR3, from cysteine to phenylalanine, totals 11 residues. The only DNA kept is the CDR3, 33 bases in frame from the first base. V gives up 8 bases and J gives up 7 bases, and the segment between their germline ends measures 8 bases. About this clone itself: It has no known antigen specificity. The input lacks base qualities; no much larger clone sits a single base away.

Broader findings and caveats from the paper: The quantity of clinical and demographic metadata differed by source and by participant and was supplied without curation.

Each collaborating institution followed its own protocols to collect whole blood in K2EDTA tubes. For TCRbeta analysis, collaborator samples were shipped as frozen whole blood, as isolated PBMCs, or as DNA extracted from either sample type. The receptor chain draws on TRBV7-9 and TRBJ2-2; the D gene cannot be named for sure. This TCR was recovered from a man aged 18 to 30 with active or convalescent COVID-19. Sequencing was done on a sample of peripheral blood. The encoded CDR3 is CASSRLGELFF. Here is the DNA: TGTGCCAGCTCTCGACTCGGGGAGCTGTTTTTT.